Listed here is a single TCR beta chain. The data originate from a study of blood T cell repertoires in COVID-19. Looking at the study overall: T cells, B-cell-depleted T cells, or PBMCs supplied cDNA or gDNA.

Only in-frame clones appear in the TCRdb table, and some are missing; sequencing was by immunoSEQ multiplex PCR. Here the sample spans about 340,000 clones, around 85% being singletons. V lost 4 bases, J lost 4 bases, and 19 bases lay in between. Germline-derived CDR1 and CDR2 are LGHNA and YSLEER. This CDR3 has 16 amino acids. The origin of this receptor is a woman aged 40 to 50 with acute COVID-19. The sample comprised PBMCs or T cells enriched from blood (not recorded which). The chain is built from TRBV4-3 and TRBJ2-5; D is possibly TRBD2 (6 bases). CDR3 nucleotides: TGCGCCAGCAGCCGAAACTCCGGGAGCCGAGGAGAGACCCAGTACTTC. Translating gives CASSRNSGSRGETQYF.